The TCR beta chain described here comes from a study of T cells after yellow fever vaccination. Study in general: Researchers used SMART-Seq v4 Ultra Low Input to prepare fractions that had low cell numbers.

One entry per CDR3 protein results from TCRdb running MiXCR on the 5' RACE reads. The sample has 60,000 or so distinct CDR3 sequences, around 6.5% seen once. Study-wide results and limits: Abundant clonotypes from the bulk population could have been carried over as contaminants into FACS-sorted repertoires. Most clones from primary vaccination were detected again post-booster (about 95% CD4, around 88% CD8). The CD4 and CD8 compartments had a small share of their clonotypes in common.

Looked up from germline, CDR1 is SEHNR and CDR2 is FQNEAQ (reference sequence). V was shortened by 0 bases and J by 5 bases, with 5 bases between the two germline ends. The CDR3 contains 12 residues. This clonotype was counted many times. Its matching antigen is unknown. The V gene is TRBV7-9, the J gene TRBJ2-7; no firm D call. This sequence originates from a young man who received the YFV17D yellow fever vaccine. The starting material was CD8+ T cells sorted from PBMCs, obtained on the day of the first yellow fever vaccination. Here the CDR3 DNA reads TGTGCCAGCAGCTTAGCTTCCCACGAGCAGTACTTC. Protein product: CASSLASHEQYF. Variable domain in full (rest from reference TRBV7-9 and TRBJ2-7): DTGVSQNPRHKITKRGQNVTFRCDPISEHNRLYWYRQTLGQGPEFLTYFQNEAQLEKSRLLSDRFSAERPKGSFSTLEIQRTEQGDSAMYLCASSLASHEQYFGPGTRLTVT.